This T cell receptor (beta chain) was sequenced in a study of blood T cell repertoires in COVID-19. Study in general: COVID-19 samples from acute and convalescent phases originated in the United States, Italy and Spain. From T cells, B-cell-depleted T cells, or PBMCs came the material, which was cDNA or gDNA.

A few counts support this clone. Germline assignment: CDR1 KGHSH and CDR2 LQKENI. V lost 1 base to trimming and J lost 5 bases, with 5 bases between them. The CDR3 is 12 amino acids. Sequencing used immunoSEQ multiplex PCR; TCRdb keeps in-frame clones, though not all of them. The sample has around 240,000 clones, roughly nine tenths seen once; the top ten hold 0.95% to 1.5%. This TCR derives from a human donor in a cohort exposed to, infected with or recovered from COVID-19 (not recorded which). The donor label of this sample is uncertain. Sequenced: PBMCs or T cells enriched from blood (not recorded which). V gene TRBV18 combines with J gene TRBJ1-2; tentative D call: TRBD1 (5 bases). This CDR3 reads CASSPQGYGYTF. CDR3 sequence (DNA): TGTGCCAGCTCACCACAGGGGTATGGCTACACCTTC.